Described below is a single TCR beta chain sequence and its context. Its antigen is currently not known. No quality values exist for individual bases; no much larger clone is one base distant. The data belong to a study of blood T cell repertoires in COVID-19 (dated by TCRdb to 2018 to 2020). Concerning the study at large: Samples covering the acute and convalescent phases of COVID-19 were provided by collaborators in the United States, Italy and Spain. The repertoires were released in a freely available public database intended as a resource for research on the immune response to SARS-CoV-2. Subjects who had been exposed to COVID-19, were actively infected with it, or had recovered from it provided the deeply sampled blood TCRbeta repertoires that made up the dataset. Where available, HLA class I and class II types were taken from metadata supplied by the sample provider and were not determined by assay-based typing. The samples were drawn from the first 160 participants of the ongoing ImmuneRACE study and from 1,254 subjects provided by 6 global collaborators. The sample metadata nearly always contained a de-identified subject ID, COVID-19 status, age in years and sex. The prospective study material was composed of cDNA or gDNA derived from T cells, B-cell-depleted T cells, or PBMCs.

One collaborating source in Seattle enrolled patients during active infection and followed them longitudinally through the course of disease. The collaborating institutions used their own protocols to collect whole blood in K2EDTA tubes. Collaborator samples were shipped for TCRbeta analysis as frozen whole blood, isolated PBMCs, or DNA extracted from either sample type. Overall study results and their limits: How much clinical and demographic metadata was included differed by source and by participant, and the metadata was provided uncurated.

TCRbeta CDR3 regions were amplified from genomic DNA by means of the immunoSEQ Assay, a bias-controlled multiplex PCR. Processing in the source paper ran as follows. The number of nucleated cells in each sample was estimated from the amplification of reference gene primers within the assay. To quantify the absolute abundance of each unique TCRbeta CDR3 rearrangement, sequence reads were collapsed and filtered. For each sample, productive Simpson clonality was calculated as the square root of Simpson's diversity index across productive rearrangements. TCRdb holds this immuneACCESS table with in-frame rearrangements only. Some clones are missing; in checked studies, unresolved V genes explain under half, and the rest has no known cause. V and J calls and clone size are those listed in that table; D and trimming were worked out from the DNA. The sample data list 250,000 to 300,000 clones, and around nine tenths of these were observed just once. Jointly, the top ten make up around 11% of the sample.

The sequence derives from a woman aged 25 to 39 with COVID-19, enrolled during active disease. Sequencing used peripheral blood.

The CDR3 amino acid sequence is: CASSPGDRGLGSPLHF. The sequenced DNA is TGTGCCAGCAGCCCCGGAGACAGGGGGCTTGGCTCACCCCTCCACTTT. The chain is made from TRBV11-2 and TRBJ1-6, with 10 middle bases fitting TRBD1. CDR1 SGHAT and CDR2 FQNNGV were looked up in the germline V gene. The CDR3 numbers 16 residues from cysteine through phenylalanine. This entry keeps only the CDR3 DNA: 48 bases, framed from base 1. Compared with germline, V lacks 5 bases and J lacks 10 bases; bases without a gene match: 11.